The entry below gives a single TCR beta chain sequence along with its context. Antigen specificity is unknown. J lost 4 bases, V lost 7 bases, and 6 bases had no gene match. This CDR3 spans 13 amino acids. Germline CDR1 reads MNHEY; CDR2 reads SVGAGI. This sample stems from a study of cytomegalovirus exposure and HLA in healthy donors. Overall study findings and caveats: Most subjects' HLA-A and HLA-B alleles were reportedly predicted from TCR beta sequences. For TCR beta chains, V- and J-gene trimming was later linked to a missense DCLRE1C variant.

These donors counted as nominally healthy when sampled, but unrecorded immune exposures were likely. Primers: 60 Vbeta forward and 13 Jbeta reverse. Generated by immunoSEQ multiplex PCR, the TCRdb table keeps only in-frame clones and is missing some. The table records approximately 150,000 clones, around 79% of them present only once. The chain couples TRBV6-5 to TRBJ2-5; 7 bases line up with TRBD2. This sequence was found in a man between 40 and 49 years old in good health and CMV-seronegative. The specimen sequenced was PBMCs. The CDR3 DNA reads as TGTGCCAGCAAAGCTACGGGGGGAGAGACCCAGTACTTC. Amino acids: CASKATGGETQYF.